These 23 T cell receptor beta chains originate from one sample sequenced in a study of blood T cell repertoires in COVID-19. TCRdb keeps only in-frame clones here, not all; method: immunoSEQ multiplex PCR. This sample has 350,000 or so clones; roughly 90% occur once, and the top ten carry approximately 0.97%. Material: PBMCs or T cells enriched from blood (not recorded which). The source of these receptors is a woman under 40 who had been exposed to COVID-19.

The CDR3 sequence: CASSREGYEQYF. The DNA for the CDR3 is TGTGCCAGCAGCCGGGAGGGCTACGAGCAGTACTTC. This chain connects TRBV3-1 (or the pseudogene TRBV3-2) to TRBJ2-7; 7 positions match TRBD2. Germline loops: CDR1 LGHDT, CDR2 YNNKEL (reference sequence). J was trimmed by 3 bases and V by 4 bases; bases with no gene match: 0. This CDR3 region has 12 residues.

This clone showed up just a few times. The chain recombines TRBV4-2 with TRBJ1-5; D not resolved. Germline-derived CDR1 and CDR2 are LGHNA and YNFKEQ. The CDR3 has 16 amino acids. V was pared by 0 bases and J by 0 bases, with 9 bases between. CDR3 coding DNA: TGTGCCAGCAGCCAAGACCATGCAGATAGCAATCAGCCCCAGCATTTT. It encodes CASSQDHADSNQPQHF.

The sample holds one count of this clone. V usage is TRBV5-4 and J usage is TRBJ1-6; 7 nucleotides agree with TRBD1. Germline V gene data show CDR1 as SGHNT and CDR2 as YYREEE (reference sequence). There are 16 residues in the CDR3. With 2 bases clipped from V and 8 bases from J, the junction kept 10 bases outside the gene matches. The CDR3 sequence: CASSFRPDRVDSPLHF. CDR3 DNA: TGTGCCAGCAGCTTCCGGCCTGACAGGGTTGATTCACCCCTCCACTTT. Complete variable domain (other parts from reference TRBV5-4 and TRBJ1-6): ETGVTQSPTHLIKTRGQQVTLRCSSQSGHNTVSWYQQALGQGPQFIFQYYREEENGRGNFPPRFSGLQFPNYSSELNVNALELDDSALYLCASSFRPDRVDSPLHFGNGTRLTVT.

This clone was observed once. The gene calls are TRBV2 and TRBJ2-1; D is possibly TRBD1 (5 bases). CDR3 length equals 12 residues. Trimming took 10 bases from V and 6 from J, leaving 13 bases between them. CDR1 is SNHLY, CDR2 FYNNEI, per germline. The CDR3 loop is CAKKRQSNEQFF. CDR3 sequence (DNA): TGTGCCAAAAAACGACAGTCCAATGAGCAGTTCTTC.

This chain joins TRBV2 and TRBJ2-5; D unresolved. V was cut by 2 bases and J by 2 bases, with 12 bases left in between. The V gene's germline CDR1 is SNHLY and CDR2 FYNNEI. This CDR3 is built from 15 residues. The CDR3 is CASSELGQTQETQYF. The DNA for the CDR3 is TGTGCCAGCAGTGAACTTGGGCAGACGCAAGAGACCCAGTACTTC.

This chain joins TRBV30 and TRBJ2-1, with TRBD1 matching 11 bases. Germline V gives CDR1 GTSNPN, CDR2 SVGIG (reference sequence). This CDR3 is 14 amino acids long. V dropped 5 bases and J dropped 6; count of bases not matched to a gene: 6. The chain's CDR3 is CAWGWTGGFNEQFF. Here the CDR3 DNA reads TGTGCCTGGGGGTGGACAGGGGGCTTCAATGAGCAGTTCTTC.

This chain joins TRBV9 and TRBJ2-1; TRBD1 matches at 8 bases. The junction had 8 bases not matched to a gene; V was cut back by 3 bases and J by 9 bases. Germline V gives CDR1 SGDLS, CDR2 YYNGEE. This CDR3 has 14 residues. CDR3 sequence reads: CASSAGTGPPEQFF. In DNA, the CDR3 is TGTGCCAGCAGCGCCGGGACAGGCCCTCCTGAGCAGTTCTTC.

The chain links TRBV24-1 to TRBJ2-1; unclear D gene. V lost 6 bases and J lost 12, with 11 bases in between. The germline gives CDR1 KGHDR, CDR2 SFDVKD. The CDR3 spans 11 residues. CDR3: CATSSGARQFF. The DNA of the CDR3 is TGTGCCACCAGTAGTGGAGCCAGGCAGTTCTTC.

The CDR3 bases are TGTGCCAGCAGTGGTCCGGGACAAGAACCCTACGAGCAGTACTTC. Translating gives CASSGPGQEPYEQYF. The gene calls are TRBV28 and TRBJ2-7; D might be TRBD1 (6 bases). CDR3 size: 15 residues. Germline assignment: CDR1 MDHEN and CDR2 SYDVKM. V was shortened by 5 bases and J by 2 bases, with 16 bases between the two germline ends.

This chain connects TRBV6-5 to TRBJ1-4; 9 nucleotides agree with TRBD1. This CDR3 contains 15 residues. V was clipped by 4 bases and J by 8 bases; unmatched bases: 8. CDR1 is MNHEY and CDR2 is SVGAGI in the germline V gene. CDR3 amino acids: CASSSPGQGREKLFF. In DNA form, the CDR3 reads TGTGCCAGCAGTTCCCCGGGACAGGGTCGAGAAAAACTGTTTTTT.

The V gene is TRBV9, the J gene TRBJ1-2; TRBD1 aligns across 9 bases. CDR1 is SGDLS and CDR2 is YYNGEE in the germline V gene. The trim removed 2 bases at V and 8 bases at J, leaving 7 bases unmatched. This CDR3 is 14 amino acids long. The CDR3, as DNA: TGTGCCAGCAGCGTCGACAGGGGGAGTGAGGGCTACACCTTC. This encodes CASSVDRGSEGYTF.

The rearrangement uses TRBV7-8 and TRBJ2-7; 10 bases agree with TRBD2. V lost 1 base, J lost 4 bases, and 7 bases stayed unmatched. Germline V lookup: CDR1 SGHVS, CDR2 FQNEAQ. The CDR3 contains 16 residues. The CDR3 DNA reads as TGTGCCAGCAGCTTAGAAGGGCTAGCGGGAGTATACGAGCAGTACTTC. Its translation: CASSLEGLAGVYEQYF.

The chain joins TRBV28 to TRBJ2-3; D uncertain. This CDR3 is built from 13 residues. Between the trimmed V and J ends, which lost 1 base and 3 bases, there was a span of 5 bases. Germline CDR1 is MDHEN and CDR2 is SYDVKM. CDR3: CASSLYITDTQYF. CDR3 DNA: TGTGCCAGCAGTTTATATATTACAGATACGCAGTATTTT.

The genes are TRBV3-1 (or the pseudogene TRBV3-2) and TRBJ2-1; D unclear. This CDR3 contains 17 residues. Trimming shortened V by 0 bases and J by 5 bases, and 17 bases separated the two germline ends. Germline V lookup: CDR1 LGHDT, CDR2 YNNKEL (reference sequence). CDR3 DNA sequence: TGTGCCAGCAGCCAAGAACGAATTCTGACTTTACACAATGAGCAGTTCTTC. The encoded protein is CASSQERILTLHNEQFF.

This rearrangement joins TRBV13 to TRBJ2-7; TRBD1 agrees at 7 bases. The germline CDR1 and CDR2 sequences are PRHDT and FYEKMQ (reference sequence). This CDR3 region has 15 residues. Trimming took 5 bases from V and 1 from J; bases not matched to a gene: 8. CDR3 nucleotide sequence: TGTGCCAGCAGCCCCAACCGGGACAGTTCCTACGAGCAGTACTTC. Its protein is CASSPNRDSSYEQYF.

DNA for the CDR3: TGTGCCAGCAGCCCAGGGGTAGCAGGGGTCTACGAGCAGTACTTC. As protein: CASSPGVAGVYEQYF. The chain uses TRBV27 and TRBJ2-7; the D gene is possibly TRBD1 (6 bases). This CDR3 region has 15 residues. Looked up from germline, CDR1 is MNHEY and CDR2 is SMNVEV (reference sequence). Between the trimmed V and J ends, which lost 6 bases and 3 bases, there was a span of 18 bases.

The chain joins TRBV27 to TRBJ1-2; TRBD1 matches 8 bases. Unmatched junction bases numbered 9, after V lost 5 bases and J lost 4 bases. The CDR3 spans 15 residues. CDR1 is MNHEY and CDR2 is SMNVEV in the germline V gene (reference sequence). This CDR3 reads CASSPDRGQGYGYTF. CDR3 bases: TGTGCCAGCAGTCCAGACAGGGGCCAGGGCTATGGCTACACCTTC.

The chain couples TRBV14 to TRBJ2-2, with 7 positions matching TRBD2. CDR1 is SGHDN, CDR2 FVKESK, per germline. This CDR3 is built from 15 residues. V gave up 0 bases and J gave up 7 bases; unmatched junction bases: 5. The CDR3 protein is CASSQETGRHGELFF. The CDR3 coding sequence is TGTGCCAGCAGCCAAGAAACCGGGAGGCACGGGGAGCTGTTTTTT.

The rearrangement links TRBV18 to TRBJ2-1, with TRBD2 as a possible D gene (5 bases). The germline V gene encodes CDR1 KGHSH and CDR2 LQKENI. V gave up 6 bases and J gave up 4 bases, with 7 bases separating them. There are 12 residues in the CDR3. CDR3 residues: CASSEGYNEQFF. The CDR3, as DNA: TGTGCCAGCTCCGAGGGTTACAATGAGCAGTTCTTC.

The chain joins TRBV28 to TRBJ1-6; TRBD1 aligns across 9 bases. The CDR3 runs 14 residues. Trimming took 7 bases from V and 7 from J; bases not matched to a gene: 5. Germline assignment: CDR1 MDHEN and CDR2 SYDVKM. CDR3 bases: TGTGCCAGCACCTGGGACAGGGCGAATTCACCCCTCCACTTT. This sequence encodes CASTWDRANSPLHF. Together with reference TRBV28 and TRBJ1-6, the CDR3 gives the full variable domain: DVKVTQSSRYLVKRTGEKVFLECVQDMDHENMFWYRQDPGLGLRLIYFSYDVKMKEKGDIPEGYSVSREKKERFSLILESASTNQTSMYLCASTWDRANSPLHFGNGTRLTVT.

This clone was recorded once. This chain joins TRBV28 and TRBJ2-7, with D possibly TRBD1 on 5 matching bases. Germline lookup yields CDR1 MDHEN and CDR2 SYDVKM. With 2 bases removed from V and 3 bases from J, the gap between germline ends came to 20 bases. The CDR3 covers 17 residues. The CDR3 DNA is TGTGCCAGCAGTTTAGTCGGCCTACAGGCCACGGGCTACGAGCAGTACTTC. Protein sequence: CASSLVGLQATGYEQYF. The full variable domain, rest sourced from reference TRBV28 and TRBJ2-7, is DVKVTQSSRYLVKRTGEKVFLECVQDMDHENMFWYRQDPGLGLRLIYFSYDVKMKEKGDIPEGYSVSREKKERFSLILESASTNQTSMYLCASSLVGLQATGYEQYFGPGTRLTVT.

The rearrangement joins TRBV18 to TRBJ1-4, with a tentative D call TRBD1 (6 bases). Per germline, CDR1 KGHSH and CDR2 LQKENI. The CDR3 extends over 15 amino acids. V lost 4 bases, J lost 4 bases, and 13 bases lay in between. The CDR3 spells CASSHLDRVNEKLFF. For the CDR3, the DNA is TGTGCCAGCTCACACTTGGACAGAGTTAATGAAAAACTGTTTTTT.

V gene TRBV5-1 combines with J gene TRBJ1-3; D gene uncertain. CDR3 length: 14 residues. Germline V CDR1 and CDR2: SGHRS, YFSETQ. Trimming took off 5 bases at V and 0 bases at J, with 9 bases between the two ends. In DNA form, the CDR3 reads TGCGCCAGCAGGGGCACCTACTCTGGAAACACCATATATTTT. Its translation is CASRGTYSGNTIYF.